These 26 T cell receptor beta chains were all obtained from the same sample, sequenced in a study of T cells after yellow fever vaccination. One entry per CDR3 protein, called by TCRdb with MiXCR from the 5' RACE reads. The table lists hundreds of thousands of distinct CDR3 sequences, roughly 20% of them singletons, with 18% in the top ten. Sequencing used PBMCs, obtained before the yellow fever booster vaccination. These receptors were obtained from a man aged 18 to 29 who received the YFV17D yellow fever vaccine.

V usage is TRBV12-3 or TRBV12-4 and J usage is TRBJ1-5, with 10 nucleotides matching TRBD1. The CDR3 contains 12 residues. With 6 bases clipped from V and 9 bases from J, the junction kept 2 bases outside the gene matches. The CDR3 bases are TGTGCCAGCAGCCGGGACAGGGGGCCCCAGCATTTT. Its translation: CASSRDRGPQHF.

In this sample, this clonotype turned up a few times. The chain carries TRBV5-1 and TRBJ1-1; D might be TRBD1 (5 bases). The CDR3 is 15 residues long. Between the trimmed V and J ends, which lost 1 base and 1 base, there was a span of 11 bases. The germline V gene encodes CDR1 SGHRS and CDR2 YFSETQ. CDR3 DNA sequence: TGCGCCAGCAGCTTGTATGCAGGGACGAACACTGAAGCTTTCTTT. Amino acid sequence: CASSLYAGTNTEAFF.

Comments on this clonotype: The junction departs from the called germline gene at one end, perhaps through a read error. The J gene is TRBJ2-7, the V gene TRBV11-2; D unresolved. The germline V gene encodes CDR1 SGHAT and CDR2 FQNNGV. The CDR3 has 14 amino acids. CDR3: CASSQGTRFYEHYF. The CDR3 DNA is TGTGCCAGCAGCCAAGGAACACGGTTCTACGAGCATTACTTC.

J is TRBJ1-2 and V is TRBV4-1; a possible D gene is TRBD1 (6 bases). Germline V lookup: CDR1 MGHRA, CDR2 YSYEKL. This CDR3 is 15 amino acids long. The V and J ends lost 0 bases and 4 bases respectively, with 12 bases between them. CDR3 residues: CASSQDRGQPYGYTF. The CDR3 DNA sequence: TGCGCCAGCAGCCAAGATCGAGGACAGCCCTATGGCTACACCTTC.

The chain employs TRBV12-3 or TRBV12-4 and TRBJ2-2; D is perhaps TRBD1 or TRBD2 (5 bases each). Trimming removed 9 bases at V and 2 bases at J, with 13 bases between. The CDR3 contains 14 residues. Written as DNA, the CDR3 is TGTGCCAGTAGGGGACGAATCAACACCGGGGAGCTGTTTTTT. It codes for CASRGRINTGELFF.

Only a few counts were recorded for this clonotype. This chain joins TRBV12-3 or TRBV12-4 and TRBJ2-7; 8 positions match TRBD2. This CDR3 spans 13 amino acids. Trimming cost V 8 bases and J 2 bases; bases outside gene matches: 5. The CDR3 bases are TGTGCCAGCCGAACGGGGGGGACCTACGAGCAGTACTTC. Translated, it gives CASRTGGTYEQYF.

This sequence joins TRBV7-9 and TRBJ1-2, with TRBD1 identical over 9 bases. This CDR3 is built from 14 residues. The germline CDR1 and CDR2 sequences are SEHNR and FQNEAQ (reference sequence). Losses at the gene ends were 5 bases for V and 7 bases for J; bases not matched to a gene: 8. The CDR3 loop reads CASSARDRVFGYTF. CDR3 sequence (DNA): TGTGCCAGCAGCGCCCGGGACAGGGTTTTTGGCTACACCTTC.

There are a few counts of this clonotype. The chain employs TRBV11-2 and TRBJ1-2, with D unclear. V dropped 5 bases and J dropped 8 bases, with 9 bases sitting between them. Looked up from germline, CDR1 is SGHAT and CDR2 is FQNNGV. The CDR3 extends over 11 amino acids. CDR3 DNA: TGTGCCAGCAGCATGGGGAAAGGCTACACCTTC. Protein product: CASSMGKGYTF.

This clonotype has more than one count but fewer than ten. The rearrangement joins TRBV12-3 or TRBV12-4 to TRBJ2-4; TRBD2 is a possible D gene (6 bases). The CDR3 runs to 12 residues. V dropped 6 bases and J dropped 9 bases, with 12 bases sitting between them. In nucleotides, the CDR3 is TGTGCCAGCAGCTCGGGACTCCTCATTCAGTACTTC. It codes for CASSSGLLIQYF.

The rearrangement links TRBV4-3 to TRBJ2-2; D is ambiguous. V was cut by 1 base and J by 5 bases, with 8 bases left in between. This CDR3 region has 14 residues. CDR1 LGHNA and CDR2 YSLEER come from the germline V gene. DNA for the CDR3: TGCGCCAGCAGCCAAGGTCCGTTAACCGGGGAGCTGTTTTTT. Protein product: CASSQGPLTGELFF.

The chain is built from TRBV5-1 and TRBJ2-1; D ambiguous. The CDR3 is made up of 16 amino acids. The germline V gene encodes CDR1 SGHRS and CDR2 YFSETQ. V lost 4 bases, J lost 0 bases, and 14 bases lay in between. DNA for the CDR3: TGCGCCAGCAGCCTGGAAGCTACAAGCTCCTACAATGAGCAGTTCTTC. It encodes CASSLEATSSYNEQFF. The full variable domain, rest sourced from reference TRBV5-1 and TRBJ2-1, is KAGVTQTPRYLIKTRGQQVTLSCSPISGHRSVSWYQQTPGQGLQFLFEYFSETQRNKGNFPGRFSGRQFSNSRSEMNVSTLELGDSALYLCASSLEATSSYNEQFFGPGTRLTVL.

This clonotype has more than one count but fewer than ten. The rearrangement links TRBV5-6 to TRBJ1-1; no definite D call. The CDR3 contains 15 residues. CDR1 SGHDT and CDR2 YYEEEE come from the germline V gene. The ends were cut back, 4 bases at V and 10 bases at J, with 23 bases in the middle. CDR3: CASSPWTARSSAAFF. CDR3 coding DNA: TGTGCCAGCAGCCCATGGACCGCCAGGTCTTCGGCAGCTTTCTTT.

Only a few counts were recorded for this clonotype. For the CDR3, the DNA is TGCGCCAGCAGCCAAGTCACGTCTCCCGCAGATACGCAGTATTTT. Translating gives CASSQVTSPADTQYF. The chain has TRBV4-3 and TRBJ2-3; D uncertain. Germline loops: CDR1 LGHNA, CDR2 YSLEER. There are 15 residues in the CDR3. V was trimmed by 1 base and J by 4 bases, leaving 12 bases between them.

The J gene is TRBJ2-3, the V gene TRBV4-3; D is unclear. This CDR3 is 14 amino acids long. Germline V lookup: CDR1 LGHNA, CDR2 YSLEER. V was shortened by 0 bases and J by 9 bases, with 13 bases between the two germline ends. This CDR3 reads CASSQDRASETQYF. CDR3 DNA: TGCGCCAGCAGCCAAGATAGGGCTAGTGAAACGCAGTATTTT.

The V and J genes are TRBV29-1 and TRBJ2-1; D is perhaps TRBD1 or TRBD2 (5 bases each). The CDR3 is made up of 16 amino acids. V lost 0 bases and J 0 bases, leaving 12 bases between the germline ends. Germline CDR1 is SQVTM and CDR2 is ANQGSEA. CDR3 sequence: CSVEDGGSYSYNEQFF. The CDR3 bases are TGCAGCGTTGAAGATGGGGGATCCTACTCCTACAATGAGCAGTTCTTC.

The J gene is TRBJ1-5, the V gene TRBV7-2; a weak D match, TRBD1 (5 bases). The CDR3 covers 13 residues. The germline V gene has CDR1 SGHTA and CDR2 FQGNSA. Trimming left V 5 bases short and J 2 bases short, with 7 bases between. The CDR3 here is CASSDSRNQPQHF. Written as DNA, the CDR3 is TGTGCCAGCAGCGACAGCCGCAATCAGCCCCAGCATTTT.

The CDR3 reads CASSLVGQGPYEQYF. CDR3 nucleotide sequence: TGCGCCAGCAGCTTGGTCGGACAGGGCCCCTACGAGCAGTACTTC. The J gene is TRBJ2-7, the V gene TRBV5-1; 8 bases are a match to TRBD1. Looked up from germline, CDR1 is SGHRS and CDR2 is YFSETQ. Trimming cost V 0 bases and J 2 bases; bases outside gene matches: 4. CDR3 length: 15 amino acids.

CDR3 amino acids: CASAYSRRSGDSPLHF. The CDR3 bases are TGCGCCAGCGCCTACAGCCGGCGTTCTGGGGATTCACCCCTCCACTTT. The chain links TRBV5-1 to TRBJ1-6; no definite D call. The CDR3 spans 16 residues. V shed 7 bases and J shed 8 bases, with 22 bases lying between them. Germline CDR1 is SGHRS and CDR2 is YFSETQ.

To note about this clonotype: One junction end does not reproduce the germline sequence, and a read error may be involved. DNA of the CDR3: TGTTCCTGGAGGACAGCCCATCAAGAGACCCAGTACTTC. Residues: CSWRTAHQETQYF. The chain has TRBV30 and TRBJ2-5; maybe TRBD1 (6 bases). This CDR3 contains 13 residues. CDR1 is GTSNPN and CDR2 is SVGIG in the germline V gene (reference sequence). The complete variable domain, with remaining parts taken from reference TRBV30 and TRBJ2-5, reads SQTIHQWPATLVQPVGSPLSLECTVEGTSNPNLYWYRQAAGRGLQLLFYSVGIGQISSEVPQNLSASRPQDRQFILSSKKLLLSDSGFYLCSWRTAHQETQYFGPGTRLLVL.

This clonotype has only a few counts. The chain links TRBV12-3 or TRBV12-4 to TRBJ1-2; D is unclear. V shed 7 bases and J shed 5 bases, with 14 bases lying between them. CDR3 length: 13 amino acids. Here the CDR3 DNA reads TGTGCCAGCAAACGAACGACTAGTTATGGCTACACCTTC. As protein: CASKRTTSYGYTF.

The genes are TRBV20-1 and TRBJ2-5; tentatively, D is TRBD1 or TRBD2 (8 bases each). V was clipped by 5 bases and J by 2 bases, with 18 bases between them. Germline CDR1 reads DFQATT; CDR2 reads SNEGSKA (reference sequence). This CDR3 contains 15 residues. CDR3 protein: CSAYQGAGGQETQYF. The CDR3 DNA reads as TGCAGTGCTTACCAGGGGGCGGGGGGTCAAGAGACCCAGTACTTC.

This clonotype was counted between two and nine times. In nucleotides, the CDR3 is TGTGCCAGCAGCACACAGGGTTTTGGTGGCTACACCTTC. This translates into CASSTQGFGGYTF. The chain uses TRBV12-3 or TRBV12-4 and TRBJ1-2, with D perhaps matching TRBD1 (6 bases). This CDR3 comprises 13 residues. V lost 6 bases to trimming and J lost 7 bases, with 15 bases between them.

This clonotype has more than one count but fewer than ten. The CDR3 DNA follows: TGCGCCAGCAGCCACGGGACCCTTTCAGAAAACTATGGCTACACCTTC. It translates to CASSHGTLSENYGYTF. The gene calls are TRBV4-1 and TRBJ1-2, with D possibly TRBD1 on 5 matching bases. The V end lost 3 bases, the J end lost 2 bases, and 16 bases lay between the germline ends. The length of the CDR3 is 16 residues. Germline values: CDR1 MGHRA, CDR2 YSYEKL.

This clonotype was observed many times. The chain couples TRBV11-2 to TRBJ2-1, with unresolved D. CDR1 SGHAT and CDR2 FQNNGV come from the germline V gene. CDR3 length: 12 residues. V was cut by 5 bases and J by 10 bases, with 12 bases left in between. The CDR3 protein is CASSGENLEQFF. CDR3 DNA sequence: TGTGCCAGCAGCGGAGAAAATTTAGAGCAGTTCTTC.

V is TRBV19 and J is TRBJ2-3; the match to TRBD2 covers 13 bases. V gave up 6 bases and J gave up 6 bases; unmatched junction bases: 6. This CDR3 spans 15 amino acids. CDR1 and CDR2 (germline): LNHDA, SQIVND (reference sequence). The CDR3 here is CASRPGLAGFDTQYF. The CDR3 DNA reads TGTGCCAGTAGACCGGGACTAGCGGGGTTTGATACGCAGTATTTT.

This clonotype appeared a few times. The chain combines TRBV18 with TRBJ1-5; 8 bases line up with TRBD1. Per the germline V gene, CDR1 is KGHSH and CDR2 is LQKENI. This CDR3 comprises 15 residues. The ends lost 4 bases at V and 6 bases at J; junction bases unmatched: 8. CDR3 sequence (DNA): TGTGCCAGCTCACTGGGACAGGCCTCAAGTCAGCCCCAGCATTTT. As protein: CASSLGQASSQPQHF.